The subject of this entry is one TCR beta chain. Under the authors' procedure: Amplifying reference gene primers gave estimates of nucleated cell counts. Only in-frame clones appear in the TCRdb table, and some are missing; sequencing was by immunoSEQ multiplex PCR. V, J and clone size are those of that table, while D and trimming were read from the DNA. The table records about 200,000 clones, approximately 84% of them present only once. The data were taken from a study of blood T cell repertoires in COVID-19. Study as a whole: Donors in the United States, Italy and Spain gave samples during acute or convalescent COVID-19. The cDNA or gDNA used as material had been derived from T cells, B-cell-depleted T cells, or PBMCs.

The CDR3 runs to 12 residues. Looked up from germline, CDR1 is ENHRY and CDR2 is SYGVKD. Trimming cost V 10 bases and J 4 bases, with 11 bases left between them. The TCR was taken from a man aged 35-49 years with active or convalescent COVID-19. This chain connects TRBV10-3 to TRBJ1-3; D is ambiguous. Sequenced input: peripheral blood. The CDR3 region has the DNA TGTGCCACGGGCCCGGGGGGAAACACCATATATTTT. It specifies CATGPGGNTIYF.